The 31 T cell receptor beta chains reported below all come from one sample, sequenced in a study of blood T cells in healthy people across ages. With a J-beta primer mix and a sample-barcoded 5' primer, a second PCR ran about 7 to 12 cycles. TCRdb reprocessed the 5' RACE reads with MiXCR, giving one entry per CDR3 protein. The top ten hold under 25% of the sample, which has fewer than 2 million distinct CDR3 sequences, more than 35% seen once. The sequenced sample consisted of blood. Receptors originate from a human donor in good health.

Here the CDR3 DNA reads TGTGCCAGCAGCTTTTTCCCCCGGGACAGCTACGAGCAGTACTTC. This codes for CASSFFPRDSYEQYF. The chain joins TRBV7-9 to TRBJ2-7; 7 bases fit TRBD1. The J segment lost 3 bases and the V segment lost 3 bases, leaving 8 bases of the junction unmatched. CDR1 is SEHNR, CDR2 FQNEAQ, per germline (reference sequence). This CDR3 contains 15 residues.

V usage is TRBV5-1 and J usage is TRBJ2-1, with 11 bases lining up with TRBD2. CDR1 is SGHRS, CDR2 YFSETQ, per germline. This CDR3 spans 16 amino acids. Losses at the gene ends were 0 bases for V and 7 bases for J; bases not matched to a gene: 6. CDR3 sequence reads: CASSLEASGGRNEQFF. DNA of the CDR3: TGCGCCAGCAGCTTGGAGGCTAGCGGGGGGAGAAATGAGCAGTTCTTC.

Only a few counts were recorded for this clonotype. This chain connects TRBV7-2 to TRBJ2-5; no clear D gene. Trimming cost V 3 bases and J 4 bases, with 12 bases left between them. Germline V gene sequence: CDR1 SGHTA, CDR2 FQGNSA. The CDR3 spans 14 residues. This chain's CDR3 is CASSFSGRPETQYF. The DNA of the CDR3 is TGTGCCAGCAGCTTTTCCGGACGGCCAGAGACCCAGTACTTC.

This clonotype has just a few counts. The chain recombines TRBV13 with TRBJ2-5; D is perhaps TRBD1 (5 bases). The J call is doubtful: the DNA matches TRBJ2-7 better. The V gene's germline CDR1 is PRHDT and CDR2 FYEKMQ (reference sequence). The CDR3 spans 13 residues. In DNA, the CDR3 is TGTGCCAGCAGCCAATTCAGGGCGCACGAGCAGTACTTC. It translates to CASSQFRAHEQYF.

This clonotype was picked up a small number of times. This chain joins TRBV6-1 and TRBJ2-1; D is ambiguous. CDR1 MNHNS and CDR2 SASEGT come from the germline V gene. This CDR3 has 13 residues. The V gene lost 2 bases and the J gene lost 13 bases, with 15 bases spanning the gap. CDR3 coding DNA: TGTGCCAGCAGTGAATCTCGGCGGAGTTTACAGTTCTTC. The encoded protein is CASSESRRSLQFF.

The genes are TRBV5-1 and TRBJ1-2, with D unclear. Per the germline V gene, CDR1 is SGHRS and CDR2 is YFSETQ. CDR3 size: 13 residues. Between the trimmed V and J ends, which lost 0 bases and 7 bases, there was a span of 10 bases. In DNA form, the CDR3 reads TGCGCCAGCAGCTTGGACCCCGAGGGTGGCTACACCTTC. Amino acid sequence: CASSLDPEGGYTF.

The rearrangement joins TRBV4-3 to TRBJ2-7; D ambiguous. This CDR3 spans 14 amino acids. Germline CDR1 is LGHNA and CDR2 is YSLEER. Trimming took 0 bases from V and 3 from J, leaving 9 bases between them. The CDR3 DNA reads as TGCGCCAGCAGCCAAGACAGGATTGACTACGAGCAGTACTTC. Translated: CASSQDRIDYEQYF.

In this sample, this clonotype turned up a few times. The chain carries TRBV11-1 and TRBJ2-1, with 8 nucleotides matching TRBD1. Looked up from germline, CDR1 is SGHAT and CDR2 is FQDESV (reference sequence). This CDR3 region has 15 residues. V trimming: 2 bases; J trimming: 5 bases; junction bases outside the gene matches: 5. The CDR3 loop is CASSLQGALNNEQFF. In DNA form, the CDR3 reads TGTGCCAGCAGCTTACAGGGGGCCCTCAACAATGAGCAGTTCTTC.

The gene calls are TRBV20-1 and TRBJ1-6; D not certain. The V and J ends lost 2 bases and 10 bases respectively, with 15 bases between them. The CDR3 has 14 amino acids. CDR1 and CDR2 (germline): DFQATT, SNEGSKA (reference sequence). CDR3 DNA: TGCAGTGCTAGAATCGCCTCCGTCGGGTCACCCCTCCACTTT. Translating gives CSARIASVGSPLHF.

J is TRBJ1-2 and V is TRBV19; tentatively, D is TRBD1 (6 bases). Germline loops: CDR1 LNHDA, CDR2 SQIVND (reference sequence). The V end was cut by 6 bases, the J end by 4 bases, with 15 bases between. This CDR3 spans 14 amino acids. The CDR3 DNA follows: TGTGCCAGTAGCGGTAGGGACAACTTCTATGGCTACACCTTC. Protein: CASSGRDNFYGYTF.

This clonotype has just a few counts. The chain carries TRBV12-3 or TRBV12-4 and TRBJ2-3; D possibly matches TRBD1 or TRBD2 (5 bases each). Trimming took 6 bases from V and 1 from J, leaving 11 bases between them. The CDR3 sequence is 14 residues long. CDR3 residues: CASRVEGRTDTQYF. In DNA form, the CDR3 reads TGTGCCAGCAGGGTCGAGGGGCGCACAGATACGCAGTATTTT.

This clonotype was seen many times. V and J are TRBV7-2 and TRBJ2-5, with unresolved D. Germline-derived CDR1 and CDR2 are SGHTA and FQGNSA. Trimming pared 2 bases from V and 3 bases from J, leaving 13 bases between. The CDR3 runs 15 residues. CDR3 region: CASSLLRREEETQYF. In nucleotides, the CDR3 is TGTGCCAGCAGCTTACTGCGCCGAGAGGAAGAGACCCAGTACTTC.

The chain employs TRBV15 and TRBJ1-2, with D maybe TRBD1 (6 bases). V was pared by 0 bases and J by 6 bases, with 14 bases between. Germline V CDR1 and CDR2: LNHNV, YYDKDF (reference sequence). The CDR3 sequence is 15 residues long. The CDR3 sequence: CATSRDLMGADGYTF. The CDR3 DNA reads TGTGCCACCAGCAGAGATTTAATGGGGGCGGATGGCTACACCTTC.

This clonotype turned up a few times. The rearrangement uses TRBV4-3 and TRBJ2-5, with 10 bases fitting TRBD2. This CDR3 comprises 15 residues. The junction had 6 bases not matched to a gene; V was cut back by 3 bases and J by 5 bases. Per germline, CDR1 LGHNA and CDR2 YSLEER. The chain's CDR3 is CASSQLAGVRETQYF. The CDR3 region has the DNA TGCGCCAGCAGCCAGCTAGCGGGGGTGCGGGAGACCCAGTACTTC.

The chain recombines TRBV7-2 with TRBJ2-1; D might be TRBD1 or TRBD2, each matching 7 bases. The germline V gene encodes CDR1 SGHTA and CDR2 FQGNSA. The CDR3 is 15 amino acids. V lost 3 bases and J lost 8, with 17 bases in between. The CDR3, as DNA: TGTGCCAGCAGCTTTCAGCCAGGGGGGGATTATGAGCAGTTCTTC. Residues: CASSFQPGGDYEQFF.

This clonotype was observed a handful of times. The rearrangement links TRBV6-6 to TRBJ1-2, with TRBD1 matching 7 bases. The J segment lost 4 bases and the V segment lost 4 bases, leaving 6 bases of the junction unmatched. CDR1 is MNHNY, CDR2 SVGAGI, per germline (reference sequence). This CDR3 has 14 residues. The CDR3: CASSLNRGLYGYTF. CDR3 in DNA: TGTGCCAGCAGTTTGAACAGGGGCCTCTATGGCTACACCTTC.

V and J are TRBV4-2 and TRBJ2-3, with 7 bases identical to TRBD1. V was pared by 2 bases and J by 0 bases, with 2 bases of the junction left unmatched. The CDR3 is 15 amino acids. Per the germline V gene, CDR1 is LGHNA and CDR2 is YNFKEQ. CDR3 residues: CASSQIQGSTDTQYF. The CDR3 DNA sequence: TGTGCCAGCAGCCAAATACAGGGGAGCACAGATACGCAGTATTTT.

The chain has TRBV5-1 and TRBJ2-5, with D unresolved. V was pared by 2 bases and J by 5 bases, with 13 bases between. Per the germline V gene, CDR1 is SGHRS and CDR2 is YFSETQ. The CDR3 length is 14 residues. The CDR3 DNA reads TGCGCCAGCAGCTTAGTAGATGGTTGGGAGACCCAGTACTTC. Translated, it gives CASSLVDGWETQYF.

Only a few counts were recorded for this clonotype. This rearrangement joins TRBV5-6 to TRBJ2-2, with 7 bases aligning to TRBD1. V gave up 5 bases and J gave up 1 base; unmatched junction bases: 5. Germline CDR1 is SGHDT and CDR2 is YYEEEE. There are 15 residues in the CDR3. The CDR3 coding sequence is TGTGCCAGCAGAAGGGGACAGATGAACACCGGGGAGCTGTTTTTT. Protein product: CASRRGQMNTGELFF.

This clonotype was found a few times. The junction shows a germline mismatch at one end, possibly a read error. The chain has TRBV12-3 or TRBV12-4 and TRBJ1-2; D unclear. The CDR3 runs to 15 residues. CDR3 DNA: TGTGCCGGCAGTTTAGTGCGTGGAGCTAACTATGGCTACACCTTC. The encoded protein is CAGSLVRGANYGYTF.

Only a few counts were recorded for this clonotype. The gene calls are TRBV5-5 and TRBJ2-1; the D gene could be TRBD1 or TRBD2 (5 bases each). The CDR3 has 17 amino acids. Trimming took 1 base from V and 13 from J, leaving 27 bases between them. Germline CDR1 SGHKS, CDR2 YYEKEE (reference sequence). The CDR3 DNA is TGTGCCAGCAGCTTGAATGTCATGGGCGTTTTGATGGGGACCCAGTTCTTC. Encoded protein: CASSLNVMGVLMGTQFF.

A single count supports this clonotype. The V call is TRBV19, the J call TRBJ1-1; 7 bases are a match to TRBD1. With 7 bases clipped from V and 3 bases from J, the junction kept 5 bases outside the gene matches. The CDR3 spans 13 residues. Germline V gene sequence: CDR1 LNHDA, CDR2 SQIVND (reference sequence). The CDR3 loop is CASITGAHTEAFF. CDR3 coding DNA: TGTGCCAGTATCACAGGGGCGCACACTGAAGCTTTCTTT.

This clonotype occurred a few times. The V call is TRBV18, the J call TRBJ1-2; possibly TRBD1 for D (5 bases). CDR1 and CDR2 from the germline V gene are KGHSH and LQKENI. The CDR3 contains 16 residues. Trimming took off 5 bases at V and 2 bases at J, with 18 bases between the two ends. CDR3 DNA sequence: TGTGCCAGCTCATCCAGGGAACCGACGGTCAACTATGGCTACACCTTC. This translates into CASSSREPTVNYGYTF.

With regard to this clonotype: This may come from a read error, since a much larger clone is one base off. The chain links TRBV6-1 to TRBJ2-5, with D perhaps matching TRBD1 or TRBD2 (5 bases each). The last part of the DNA fits TRBJ2-1 better; the J call may be wrong. The CDR3 extends over 14 amino acids. Looked up from germline, CDR1 is MNHNS and CDR2 is SASEGT. CDR3 region: CASSNNRDQETQFF. CDR3 nucleotides: TGTGCCAGCAGTAATAACCGGGACCAAGAGACCCAGTTCTTC.

This clonotype was observed a few times. This chain joins TRBV5-1 and TRBJ2-3; TRBD2 might be the D (5 bases). Germline V gene sequence: CDR1 SGHRS, CDR2 YFSETQ. The CDR3 covers 14 residues. V was shortened by 9 bases and J by 3 bases, with 17 bases between the two germline ends. The chain's CDR3 is CATQRNGGTDTQYF. In nucleotides, the CDR3 is TGCGCCACCCAACGGAATGGCGGGACAGATACGCAGTATTTT.

This clonotype was observed a few times. One end of the junction does not line up with germline, which may come from a read error. V and J are TRBV7-3 and TRBJ2-1; no firm D call. This CDR3 region has 13 residues. The germline gives CDR1 SGHTA, CDR2 FQGTGA. In nucleotides, the CDR3 is TGCGCCAGCAGCTTCAACACGGGCAATGAGCAGTTCTTC. The encoded protein is CASSFNTGNEQFF.

This clonotype showed up just a few times. The chain joins TRBV12-3 or TRBV12-4 to TRBJ1-2, with 7 bases matching TRBD1. V dropped 9 bases and J dropped 4; count of bases not matched to a gene: 14. The CDR3 sequence is 15 residues long. Written as DNA, the CDR3 is TGTGCCAGTTGGACAGGACCGACCCTGAGCTATGGCTACACCTTC. This codes for CASWTGPTLSYGYTF.

The chain employs TRBV7-9 and TRBJ2-3, with D unclear. V was pared by 1 base and J by 5 bases, with 10 bases between. Looked up from germline, CDR1 is SEHNR and CDR2 is FQNEAQ (reference sequence). This CDR3 has 14 amino acids. CDR3: CASSLGGKRDTQYF. The CDR3 nucleotides read TGTGCCAGCAGCTTAGGGGGTAAGAGAGATACGCAGTATTTT.

This clonotype was seen a handful of times. CDR3 coding DNA: TGTGCCAGCAGCTTGGTACAGGCTACCGGGGAGCTGTTTTTT. This sequence encodes CASSLVQATGELFF. The chain recombines TRBV5-4 with TRBJ2-2; D perhaps matches TRBD1 (5 bases). The V gene lost 0 bases and the J gene lost 5 bases, with 8 bases spanning the gap. The CDR3 extends over 14 amino acids. The germline V gene encodes CDR1 SGHNT and CDR2 YYREEE (reference sequence). Variable domain in full (rest from reference TRBV5-4 and TRBJ2-2): ETGVTQSPTHLIKTRGQQVTLRCSSQSGHNTVSWYQQALGQGPQFIFQYYREEENGRGNFPPRFSGLQFPNYSSELNVNALELDDSALYLCASSLVQATGELFFGEGSRLTVL.

The sample holds a few counts of this clonotype. This chain connects TRBV9 to TRBJ2-5; possibly TRBD2 for D (5 bases). Germline V gene sequence: CDR1 SGDLS, CDR2 YYNGEE. Trimming cost V 0 bases and J 3 bases, with 12 bases left between them. This CDR3 is built from 15 residues. Here the CDR3 DNA reads TGTGCCAGCAGCGTAGGAGTAGCGTCTGAAGAGACCCAGTACTTC. Translated: CASSVGVASEETQYF.

This clonotype was counted many times. The chain employs TRBV29-1 and TRBJ2-7, with D perhaps matching TRBD1 (6 bases). Germline assignment: CDR1 SQVTM and CDR2 ANQGSEA. The CDR3 loop spans 15 amino acids. V was clipped by 5 bases and J by 3 bases, with 20 bases between them. For the CDR3, the DNA is TGCAGCGTTTCAGGGGTCCAAGGTGGTGGCTACGAGCAGTACTTC. Translating gives CSVSGVQGGGYEQYF.